This T cell receptor beta chain was obtained from a study of blood T cell repertoires in COVID-19. The overall study: Sites in the United States, Italy and Spain provided acute and convalescent COVID-19 samples. The cDNA or gDNA used as material had been derived from T cells, B-cell-depleted T cells, or PBMCs.

The CDR3 consists of 14 residues. V dropped 2 bases and J dropped 4 bases, with 12 bases sitting between them. Germline values: CDR1 LNHDA, CDR2 SQIVND (reference sequence). The authors' processing: Reference gene primer amplification yielded estimated nucleated cell counts. Method: immunoSEQ multiplex PCR; TCRdb's copy keeps in-frame clones and lacks some. That table furnishes V, J and clone size, whereas the DNA furnished D and trimming. The profile shows 140,000 to 150,000 clones, more than 75% of them singletons. The rearrangement uses TRBV19 and TRBJ2-7, with D uncertain. Source material: peripheral blood. The receptor's source is a woman aged 45 to 65 with active or convalescent COVID-19. The CDR3 sequence is CASSIRVRVYEQYF. The CDR3 nucleotides read TGTGCCAGTAGTATACGGGTACGGGTTTACGAGCAGTACTTC.